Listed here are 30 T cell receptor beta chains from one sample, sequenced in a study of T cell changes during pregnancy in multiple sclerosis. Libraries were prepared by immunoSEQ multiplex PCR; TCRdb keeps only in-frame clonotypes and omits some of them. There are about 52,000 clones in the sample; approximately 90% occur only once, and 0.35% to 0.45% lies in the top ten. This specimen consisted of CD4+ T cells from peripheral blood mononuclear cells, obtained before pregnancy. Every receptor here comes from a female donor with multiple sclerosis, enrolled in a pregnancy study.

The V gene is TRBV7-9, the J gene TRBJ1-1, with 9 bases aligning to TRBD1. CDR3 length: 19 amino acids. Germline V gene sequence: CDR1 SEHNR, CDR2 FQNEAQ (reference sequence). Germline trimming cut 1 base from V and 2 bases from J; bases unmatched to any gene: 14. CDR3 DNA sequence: TGTGCCAGCAGCTTAGTCCTCATATTTCGGACAGGGGAAAACACTGAAGCTTTCTTT. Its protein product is CASSLVLIFRTGENTEAFF.

The CDR3 protein is CASSLADQETQYF. Here the CDR3 DNA reads TGCGCCAGCAGTTTAGCGGACCAAGAGACCCAGTACTTC. The chain uses TRBV5-1 and TRBJ2-5; D is possibly TRBD2 (6 bases). Germline lookup yields CDR1 SGHRS and CDR2 YFSETQ. Between the trimmed V and J ends, which lost 5 bases and 0 bases, there was a span of 8 bases. The CDR3 is made up of 13 amino acids.

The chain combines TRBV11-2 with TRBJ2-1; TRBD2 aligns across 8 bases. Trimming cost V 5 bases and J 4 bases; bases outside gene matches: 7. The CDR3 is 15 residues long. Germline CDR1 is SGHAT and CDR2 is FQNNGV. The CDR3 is CASSLLAGGYNEQFF. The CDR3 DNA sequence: TGTGCCAGCAGCCTCCTAGCGGGTGGATACAATGAGCAGTTCTTC.

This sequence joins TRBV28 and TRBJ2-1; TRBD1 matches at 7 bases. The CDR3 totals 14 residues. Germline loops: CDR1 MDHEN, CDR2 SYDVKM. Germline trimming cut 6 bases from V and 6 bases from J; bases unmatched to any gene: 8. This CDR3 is CASRRDSSPNEQFF. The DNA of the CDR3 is TGTGCCAGCAGGAGGGACAGTAGCCCCAATGAGCAGTTCTTC.

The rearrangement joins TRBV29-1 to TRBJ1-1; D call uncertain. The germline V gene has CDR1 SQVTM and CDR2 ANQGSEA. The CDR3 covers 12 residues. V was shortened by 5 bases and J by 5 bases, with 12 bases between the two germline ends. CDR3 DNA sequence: TGCAGCGTTAATGCCAGGCAAACTGAAGCTTTCTTT. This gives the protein CSVNARQTEAFF.

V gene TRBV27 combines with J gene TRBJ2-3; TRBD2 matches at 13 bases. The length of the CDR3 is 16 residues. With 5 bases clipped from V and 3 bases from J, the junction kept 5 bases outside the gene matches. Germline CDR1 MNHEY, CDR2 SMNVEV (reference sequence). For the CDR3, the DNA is TGTGCCAGCAGTGATACTAGCGGGAGGGATACAGATACGCAGTATTTT. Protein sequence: CASSDTSGRDTDTQYF.

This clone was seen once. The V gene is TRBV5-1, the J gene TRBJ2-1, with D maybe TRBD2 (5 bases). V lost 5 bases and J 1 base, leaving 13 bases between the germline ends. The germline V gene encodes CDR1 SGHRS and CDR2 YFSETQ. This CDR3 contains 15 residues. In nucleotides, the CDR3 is TGCGCCAGCAGTAAAGCGGCAATTTCCTACAATGAGCAGTTCTTC. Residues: CASSKAAISYNEQFF.

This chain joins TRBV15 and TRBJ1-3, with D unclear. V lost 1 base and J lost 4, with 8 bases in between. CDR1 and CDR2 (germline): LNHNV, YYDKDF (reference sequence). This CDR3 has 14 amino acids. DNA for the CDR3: TGTGCCACCAGCAGAGCAGGTCGCGGAAACACCATATATTTT. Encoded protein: CATSRAGRGNTIYF. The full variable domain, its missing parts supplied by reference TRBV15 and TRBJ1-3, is DAMVIQNPRYQVTQFGKPVTLSCSQTLNHNVMYWYQQKSSQAPKLLFHYYDKDFNNEADTPDNFQSRRPNTSFCFLDIRSPGLGDTAMYLCATSRAGRGNTIYFGEGSWLTVV.

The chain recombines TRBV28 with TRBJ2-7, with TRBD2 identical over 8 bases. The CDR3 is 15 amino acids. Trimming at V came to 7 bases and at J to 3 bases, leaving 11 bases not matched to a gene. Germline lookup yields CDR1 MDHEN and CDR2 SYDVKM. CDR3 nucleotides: TGTGCCAGCAAACCGACGGGAGGGGAAGGCTACGAGCAGTACTTC. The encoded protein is CASKPTGGEGYEQYF.

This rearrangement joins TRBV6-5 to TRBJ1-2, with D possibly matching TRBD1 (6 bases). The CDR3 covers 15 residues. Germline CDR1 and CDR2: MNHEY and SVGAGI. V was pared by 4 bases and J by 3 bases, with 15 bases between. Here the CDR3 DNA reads TGTGCCAGCAGTTCCCCACAGGGTAGGGACTATGGCTACACCTTC. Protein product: CASSSPQGRDYGYTF.

The CDR3 DNA follows: TGTGCCAGCTTAGACAGGGTGGGAAAAGCTTTCTTT. As protein: CASLDRVGKAFF. This chain links TRBV19 with TRBJ1-1, with 7 bases fitting TRBD1. CDR3 size: 12 residues. V was pared by 9 bases and J by 9 bases, with 10 bases of the junction left unmatched. CDR1 is LNHDA, CDR2 SQIVND, per germline (reference sequence). The whole variable domain, filled in from reference TRBV19 and TRBJ1-1, reads DGGITQSPKYLFRKEGQNVTLSCEQNLNHDAMYWYRQDPGQGLRLIYYSQIVNDFQKGDIAEGYSVSREKKESFPLTVTSAQKNPTAFYLCASLDRVGKAFFGQGTRLTVV.

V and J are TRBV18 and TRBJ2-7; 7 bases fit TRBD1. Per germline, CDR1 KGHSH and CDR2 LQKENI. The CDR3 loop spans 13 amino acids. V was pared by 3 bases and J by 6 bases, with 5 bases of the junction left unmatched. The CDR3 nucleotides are TGTGCCAGCTCACCGGGACAGTCGGTCGAGCAGTACTTC. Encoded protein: CASSPGQSVEQYF.

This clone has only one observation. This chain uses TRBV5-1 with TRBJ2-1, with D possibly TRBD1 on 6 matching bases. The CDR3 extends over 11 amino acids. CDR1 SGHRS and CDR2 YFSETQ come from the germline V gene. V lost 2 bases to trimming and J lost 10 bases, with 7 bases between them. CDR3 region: CASSFTGEQFF. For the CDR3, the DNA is TGCGCCAGCAGCTTTACAGGGGAGCAGTTCTTC.

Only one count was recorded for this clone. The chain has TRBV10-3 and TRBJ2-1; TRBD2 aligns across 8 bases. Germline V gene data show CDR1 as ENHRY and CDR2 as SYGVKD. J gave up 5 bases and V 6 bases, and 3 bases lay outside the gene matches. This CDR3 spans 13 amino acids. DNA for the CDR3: TGTGCCATCAGACGGGGGGGAAACAATGAGCAGTTCTTC. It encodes CAIRRGGNNEQFF.

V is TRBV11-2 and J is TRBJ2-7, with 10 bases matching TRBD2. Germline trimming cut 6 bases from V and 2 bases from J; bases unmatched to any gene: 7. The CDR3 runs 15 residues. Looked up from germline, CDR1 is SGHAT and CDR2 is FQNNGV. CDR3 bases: TGTGCCAGCAGGGACGCCACTAGCGGGACCTACGAGCAGTACTTC. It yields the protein CASRDATSGTYEQYF.

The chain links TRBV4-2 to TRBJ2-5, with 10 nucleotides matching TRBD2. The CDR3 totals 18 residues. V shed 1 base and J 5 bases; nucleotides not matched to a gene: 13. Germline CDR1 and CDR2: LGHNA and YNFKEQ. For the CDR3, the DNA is TGTGCCAGCAGCCAAGGAGAGCGAGCGGGAGGGCCCTTGGAGACCCAGTACTTC. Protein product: CASSQGERAGGPLETQYF.

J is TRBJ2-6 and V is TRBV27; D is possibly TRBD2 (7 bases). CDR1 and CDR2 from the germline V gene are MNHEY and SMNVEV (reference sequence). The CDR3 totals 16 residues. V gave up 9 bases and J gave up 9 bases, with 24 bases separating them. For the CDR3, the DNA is TGTGCCAGTAAGTTGGGGGGGGCAAGGTTGAACAACGTCCTGACTTTC. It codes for CASKLGGARLNNVLTF.

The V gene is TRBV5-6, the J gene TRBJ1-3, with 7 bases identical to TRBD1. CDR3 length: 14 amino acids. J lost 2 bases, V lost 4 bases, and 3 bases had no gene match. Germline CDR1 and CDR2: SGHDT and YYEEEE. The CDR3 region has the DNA TGTGCCAGCAGCGGAACAGGGGCTGGAAACACCATATATTTT. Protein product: CASSGTGAGNTIYF.

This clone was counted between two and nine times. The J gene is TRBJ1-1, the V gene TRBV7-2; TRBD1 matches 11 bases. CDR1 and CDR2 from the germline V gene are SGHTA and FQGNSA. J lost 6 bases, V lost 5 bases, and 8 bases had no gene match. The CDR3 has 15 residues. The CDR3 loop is CASSNRDRGIPEAFF. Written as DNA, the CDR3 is TGTGCCAGCAGCAACCGGGACAGGGGGATCCCTGAAGCTTTCTTT.

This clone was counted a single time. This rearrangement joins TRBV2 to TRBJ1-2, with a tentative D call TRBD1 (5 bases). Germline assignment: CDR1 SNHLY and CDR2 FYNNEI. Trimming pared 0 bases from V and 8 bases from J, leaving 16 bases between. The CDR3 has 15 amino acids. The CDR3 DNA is TGTGCCAGCAGTGAAGCGCGGGGTGCAGGGTCAGGCTACACCTTC. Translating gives CASSEARGAGSGYTF.

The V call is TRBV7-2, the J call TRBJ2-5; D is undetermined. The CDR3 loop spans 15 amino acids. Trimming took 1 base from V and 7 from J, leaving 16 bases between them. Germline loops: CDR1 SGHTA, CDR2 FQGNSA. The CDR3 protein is CASSLGAAGPGTQYF. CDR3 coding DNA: TGTGCCAGCAGCTTAGGGGCAGCAGGTCCCGGGACCCAGTACTTC.

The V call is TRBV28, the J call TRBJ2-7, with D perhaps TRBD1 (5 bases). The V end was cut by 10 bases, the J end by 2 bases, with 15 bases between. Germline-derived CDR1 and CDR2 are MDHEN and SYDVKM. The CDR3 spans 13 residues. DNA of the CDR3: TGTGCCACCCTATTCGACAGACCCTACGAGCAGTACTTC. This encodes CATLFDRPYEQYF.

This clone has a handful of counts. CDR3 in DNA: TGTGCCAGTGGGGACAGTCCGGGCTACACCTTC. This codes for CASGDSPGYTF. This rearrangement joins TRBV19 to TRBJ1-2; 7 positions match TRBD1. The CDR3 runs 11 residues. Per the germline V gene, CDR1 is LNHDA and CDR2 is SQIVND (reference sequence). Trimming took 8 bases from V and 8 from J; bases not matched to a gene: 5.

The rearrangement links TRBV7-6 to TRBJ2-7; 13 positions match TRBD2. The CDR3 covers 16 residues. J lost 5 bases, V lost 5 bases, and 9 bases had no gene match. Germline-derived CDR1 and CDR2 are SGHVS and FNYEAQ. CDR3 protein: CASSPSRTSGSDEQYF. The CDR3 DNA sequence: TGTGCCAGCAGCCCTAGCCGGACTAGCGGGAGCGACGAGCAGTACTTC.

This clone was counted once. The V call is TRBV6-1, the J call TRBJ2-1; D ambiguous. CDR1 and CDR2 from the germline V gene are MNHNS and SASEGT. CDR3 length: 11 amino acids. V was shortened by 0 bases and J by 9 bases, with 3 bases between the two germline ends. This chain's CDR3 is CASSEALEQFF. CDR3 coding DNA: TGTGCCAGCAGTGAAGCTCTTGAGCAGTTCTTC.

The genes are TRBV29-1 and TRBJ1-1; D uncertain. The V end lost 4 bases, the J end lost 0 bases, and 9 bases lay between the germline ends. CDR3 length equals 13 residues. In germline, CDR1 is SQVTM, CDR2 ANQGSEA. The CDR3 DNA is TGCAGCGTTGTATCAGTTATGAACACTGAAGCTTTCTTT. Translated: CSVVSVMNTEAFF.

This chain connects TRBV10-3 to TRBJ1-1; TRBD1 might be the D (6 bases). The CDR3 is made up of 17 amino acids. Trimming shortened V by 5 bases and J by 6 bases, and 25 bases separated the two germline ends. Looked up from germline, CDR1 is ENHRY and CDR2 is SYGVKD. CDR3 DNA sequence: TGTGCCATCAGTCAACACCCGTCAGGGGCGGATAGGGCTGAAGCTTTCTTT. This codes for CAISQHPSGADRAEAFF.

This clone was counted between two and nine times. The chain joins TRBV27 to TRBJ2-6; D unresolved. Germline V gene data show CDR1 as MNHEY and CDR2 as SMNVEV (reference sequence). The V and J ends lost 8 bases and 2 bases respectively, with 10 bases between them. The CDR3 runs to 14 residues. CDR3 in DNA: TGTGCCAGCGGCCCTCGGGCTGGGGCCAACGTCCTGACTTTC. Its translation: CASGPRAGANVLTF.

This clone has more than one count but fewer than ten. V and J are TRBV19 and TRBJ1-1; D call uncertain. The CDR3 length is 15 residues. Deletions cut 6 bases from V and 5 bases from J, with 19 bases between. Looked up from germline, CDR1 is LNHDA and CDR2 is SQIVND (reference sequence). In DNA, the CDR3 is TGTGCCAGTAGCCCATCTTACCCGACGGGAACTGAAGCTTTCTTT. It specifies CASSPSYPTGTEAFF.

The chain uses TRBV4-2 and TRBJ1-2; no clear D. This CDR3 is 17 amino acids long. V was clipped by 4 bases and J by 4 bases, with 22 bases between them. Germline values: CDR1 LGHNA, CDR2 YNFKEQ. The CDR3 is CASSREGLGRESYGYTF. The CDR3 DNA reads TGTGCCAGCAGCCGAGAGGGCCTGGGTCGGGAGTCCTATGGCTACACCTTC.